This T cell receptor (beta chain) was recorded in a study of T cells after yellow fever vaccination. UMIs and a universal primer site were added when TCR cDNA was made by 5'RACE template switching. TCRdb reprocessed the 5' RACE reads with MiXCR, giving one entry per CDR3 protein. This sample has approximately 610,000 distinct CDR3 sequences, with about 15% found just once. V was cut by 3 bases and J by 4 bases, with 10 bases left in between. The length of the CDR3 is 15 residues. The germline V gene encodes CDR1 LGHDT and CDR2 YNNKEL (reference sequence). There are a few counts of this clonotype. The gene calls are TRBV3-1 and TRBJ2-6; D is unclear. This TCR was recovered from a man between 18 and 29 years old who received the YFV17D yellow fever vaccine. The material sequenced was PBMCs, taken 5 to 6 days after the first yellow fever vaccination. CDR3 nucleotide sequence: TGTGCCAGCAGCCATTTCGCGGTCGGGGCCAACGTCCTGACTTTC. As protein: CASSHFAVGANVLTF.